This record covers a single TCR beta chain. In the study's own analysis: Amplified reference gene primers provided the basis for estimating nucleated cell counts. Some clones are missing from TCRdb's copy, which holds only in-frame ones; the method was immunoSEQ multiplex PCR. That table furnishes V, J and clone size, whereas the DNA furnished D and trimming. The repertoire includes some 100,000 clones, over 60% of them detected once, and around 4.2% sits in the top ten. This entry comes from a study of blood T cell repertoires in COVID-19. Study-wide background: Collection of acute and convalescent COVID-19 samples took place in the United States, Italy and Spain. The cDNA or gDNA used as material had been derived from T cells, B-cell-depleted T cells, or PBMCs.

The CDR3 length is 13 residues. Trimming took off 3 bases at V and 4 bases at J, with 9 bases between the two ends. The specimen was peripheral blood. This clonotype was sampled from a human donor in a cohort sampled during active or convalescent COVID-19. The chain joins TRBV12-3 or TRBV12-4 to TRBJ1-2; D remains unclear. The CDR3 sequence is CASSFGEVYGYTF. The CDR3 DNA is TGTGCCAGCAGTTTCGGAGAAGTCTATGGCTACACCTTC.